This T cell receptor beta chain was documented in a study of shared clonotypes between healthy human individuals. Study-level points and caveats: The study found lower generation probabilities in non-shared clonotypes than in those shared by all four donors.

This table comes from immunoSEQ multiplex PCR, and its TCRdb copy is limited to in-frame clones, with some not included. This table has approximately 1,500,000 clones, around 97% appearing once. The CDR3 contains 16 residues. Looked up from germline, CDR1 is SGHTA and CDR2 is FQGNSA. V gave up 4 bases and J gave up 7 bases; unmatched junction bases: 11. As for this clone: Its antigen is currently unknown.

The V gene is TRBV7-2, the J gene TRBJ1-5; TRBD1 agrees at 9 bases. The sample consisted of naive CD4+ T cells sorted from blood. Subset given: CD45RA+ positively selected. This receptor was taken from a young man in good health. Written as DNA, the CDR3 is TGTGCCAGCAGCTCATTCTACAGGGGGCGGGGGCAGCCCCAGCATTTT. Amino acids: CASSSFYRGRGQPQHF.